The 28 T cell receptor beta chains given below trace back to one sample, sequenced in a study of cytomegalovirus exposure and HLA in healthy donors. It was with 60 Vbeta and 13 Jbeta primers that the PCR ran. Measured with immunoSEQ multiplex PCR; TCRdb has only the in-frame clones, and not every one. The data hold around 300,000 clones, with around 66% observed a single time. The sequenced sample was PBMCs. These TCRs come from a female donor in good health and CMV-seronegative.

This clone was detected a few times. V is TRBV11-2 and J is TRBJ2-1; perhaps TRBD2 as D (6 bases). Trimming took 5 bases from V and 0 from J, leaving 23 bases between them. The V gene's germline CDR1 is SGHAT and CDR2 FQNNGV. The CDR3 is 19 residues long. CDR3 loop: CASSLLPGLNSHSYNEQFF. CDR3 DNA sequence: TGTGCCAGCAGCCTGCTCCCGGGACTCAATTCCCACTCCTACAATGAGCAGTTCTTC.

This clone was detected only a few times. This chain links TRBV19 with TRBJ1-3; TRBD1 is a possible D gene (6 bases). The V and J ends lost 4 bases and 2 bases respectively, with 12 bases between them. The CDR3 sequence is 15 residues long. From germline, CDR1 is LNHDA and CDR2 SQIVND (reference sequence). Written as DNA, the CDR3 is TGTGCCAGTAGTACGAACGAGGGGGCTGGAAACACCATATATTTT. Translation gives CASSTNEGAGNTIYF.

The V call is TRBV10-1, the J call TRBJ2-1, with 10 bases that match TRBD1. The junction had 1 base not matched to a gene; V was cut back by 3 bases and J by 14 bases. Germline V CDR1 and CDR2: WNHNN, SYGVQD (reference sequence). The CDR3 has 11 amino acids. The CDR3 DNA sequence: TGCGCCAGCAGTGATGGACAGGGGGAGTTCTTC. It translates to CASSDGQGEFF.

This clone was picked up one time. The V call is TRBV4-2, the J call TRBJ2-7; 8 bases are shared with TRBD1. V dropped 4 bases and J dropped 8; count of bases not matched to a gene: 7. This CDR3 comprises 13 residues. Looked up from germline, CDR1 is LGHNA and CDR2 is YNFKEQ. The CDR3 DNA reads TGTGCCAGCAGCCCAGGGGGCGCTGCCCAGCAGTACTTC. Translation: CASSPGGAAQQYF.

The V and J genes are TRBV28 and TRBJ1-2; 10 bases line up with TRBD1. CDR3 length equals 15 residues. Trimming at V came to 5 bases and at J to 2 bases, leaving 5 bases not matched to a gene. Looked up from germline, CDR1 is MDHEN and CDR2 is SYDVKM. The CDR3 bases are TGTGCCAGCAGTCGGGACAGGGGTTTCAACTATGGCTACACCTTC. Residues: CASSRDRGFNYGYTF.

The V call is TRBV4-2, the J call TRBJ2-7, with D perhaps TRBD1 (6 bases). The CDR3 runs to 16 residues. Germline V gene lookup returns CDR1 LGHNA and CDR2 YNFKEQ. V shed 0 bases and J shed 3 bases, with 15 bases lying between them. The CDR3 region is CASSQDRTAPHYEQYF. In nucleotides, the CDR3 is TGTGCCAGCAGCCAAGATAGGACAGCTCCCCACTACGAGCAGTACTTC.

The V and J genes are TRBV5-1 and TRBJ1-1; a possible D gene is TRBD1 (5 bases). Germline CDR1 SGHRS, CDR2 YFSETQ. V shed 4 bases and J shed 1 base, with 14 bases lying between them. The CDR3 runs 15 residues. CDR3 nucleotides: TGCGCCAGCAGCCTCCCGGGGGGACCGAACACTGAAGCTTTCTTT. Amino acids: CASSLPGGPNTEAFF. The variable domain in full, completed from reference TRBV5-1 and TRBJ1-1, reads KAGVTQTPRYLIKTRGQQVTLSCSPISGHRSVSWYQQTPGQGLQFLFEYFSETQRNKGNFPGRFSGRQFSNSRSEMNVSTLELGDSALYLCASSLPGGPNTEAFFGQGTRLTVV.

The J gene is TRBJ2-2, the V gene TRBV18, with D hard to call. The V end lost 3 bases, the J end lost 3 bases, and 8 bases lay between the germline ends. Germline CDR1 KGHSH, CDR2 LQKENI. The CDR3 sequence is 14 residues long. The CDR3 reads CASSPSSYTGELFF. The CDR3 DNA reads TGTGCCAGCTCACCGAGTAGTTACACCGGGGAGCTGTTTTTT.

This chain connects TRBV9 to TRBJ2-2, with a tentative D call TRBD2 (6 bases). Trimming shortened V by 0 bases and J by 1 base, and 10 bases separated the two germline ends. This CDR3 spans 16 amino acids. Germline CDR1 and CDR2: SGDLS and YYNGEE. The CDR3 coding sequence is TGTGCCAGCAGCGTAGAAGGGACTGTGAACACCGGGGAGCTGTTTTTT. The encoded protein is CASSVEGTVNTGELFF.

The chain recombines TRBV7-9 with TRBJ1-2; TRBD1 might be the D (6 bases). The CDR3 is 13 amino acids. Trimming cost V 3 bases and J 10 bases, with 15 bases left between them. Germline-derived CDR1 and CDR2 are SEHNR and FQNEAQ (reference sequence). The CDR3, as DNA: TGTGCCAGCAGCTTGGACCCCAACAGGGCCTACACCTTC. Translating gives CASSLDPNRAYTF.

This clone was counted a few times. The rearrangement joins TRBV6-1 to TRBJ1-4; tentative D call: TRBD1 (6 bases). Between the trimmed V and J ends, which lost 4 bases and 8 bases, there was a span of 11 bases. The CDR3 is 13 residues long. Germline assignment: CDR1 MNHNS and CDR2 SASEGT. CDR3 amino acids: CASSALDREKLFF. The CDR3, as DNA: TGTGCCAGCAGTGCCCTGGACAGAGAAAAACTGTTTTTT.

This chain links TRBV29-1 with TRBJ2-5; TRBD1 aligns across 11 bases. CDR1 and CDR2 (germline): SQVTM, ANQGSEA. This CDR3 spans 13 amino acids. J was trimmed by 8 bases and V by 7 bases; bases with no gene match: 9. CDR3 region: CSGWGQGEHTQYF. The DNA of the CDR3 is TGCAGCGGGTGGGGACAGGGGGAGCATACCCAGTACTTC.

This CDR3 reads CGERSGSRETQYF. The CDR3 region has the DNA TGTGGGGAGAGGAGCGGTTCTAGAGAGACCCAGTACTTC. V is TRBV6-1 and J is TRBJ2-5; D is possibly TRBD2 (5 bases). This CDR3 region has 13 residues. CDR1 is MNHNS, CDR2 SASEGT, per germline.

V is TRBV5-1 and J is TRBJ2-1; 8 positions agree with TRBD2. Losses at the gene ends were 5 bases for V and 0 bases for J; bases not matched to a gene: 4. Germline loops: CDR1 SGHRS, CDR2 YFSETQ. The CDR3 has 15 residues. The CDR3 spells CASRLAGSSYNEQFF. The DNA of the CDR3 is TGCGCCAGCAGGCTAGCGGGTAGCTCCTACAATGAGCAGTTCTTC.

This chain joins TRBV2 and TRBJ1-3; the D is unclear. The CDR3 has 15 amino acids. Trimming pared 1 base from V and 0 bases from J, leaving 7 bases between. The germline gives CDR1 SNHLY, CDR2 FYNNEI. The CDR3 loop reads CASSEEQISGNTIYF. The DNA for the CDR3 is TGTGCCAGCAGTGAAGAACAGATCTCTGGAAACACCATATATTTT.

This clone was seen a single time. The chain is built from TRBV5-5 and TRBJ2-5; 8 bases agree with TRBD1. Germline V gene lookup returns CDR1 SGHKS and CDR2 YYEKEE (reference sequence). The V and J ends lost 3 bases and 2 bases, in that order; junction bases with no gene match: 6. The CDR3 sequence is 15 residues long. CDR3 DNA: TGTGCCAGCAGCTCCGACAGGGGAAGGCAAGAGACCCAGTACTTC. Its protein is CASSSDRGRQETQYF.

This clone was seen only a few times. This rearrangement joins TRBV6-5 to TRBJ1-1, with TRBD1 matching 7 bases. The CDR3 is 12 residues long. Germline V gene lookup returns CDR1 MNHEY and CDR2 SVGAGI. V shed 6 bases and J 11 bases; nucleotides not matched to a gene: 9. The chain's CDR3 is CASSPDRIDAFF. The CDR3 DNA sequence: TGTGCCAGCAGCCCGGACAGGATAGACGCTTTCTTT.

The gene calls are TRBV11-3 and TRBJ2-6, with D possibly being TRBD1 (5 bases). Germline V gene data show CDR1 as SGHNT and CDR2 as YENEEA. V lost 6 bases to trimming and J lost 0 bases, with 9 bases between them. This CDR3 is built from 15 residues. The DNA of the CDR3 is TGTGCCAGCAGTCAGGGCCTCTCTGGGGCCAACGTCCTGACTTTC. Its translation is CASSQGLSGANVLTF.

The chain joins TRBV5-4 to TRBJ2-5, with D perhaps matching TRBD2 (6 bases). Germline values: CDR1 SGHNT, CDR2 YYREEE (reference sequence). Trimming removed 0 bases from V and 10 bases from J, with 13 bases in between. The length of the CDR3 is 13 residues. CDR3 amino acids: CASSLGAGQFQYF. The CDR3, as DNA: TGTGCCAGCAGCTTGGGGGCGGGGCAGTTCCAGTACTTC.

V gene TRBV29-1 combines with J gene TRBJ2-7, with 7 bases aligning to TRBD1. Looked up from germline, CDR1 is SQVTM and CDR2 is ANQGSEA. The CDR3 sequence is 12 residues long. V trimming: 7 bases; J trimming: 2 bases; junction bases outside the gene matches: 5. CDR3 sequence: CSAGDRTYEQYF. The CDR3 DNA follows: TGCAGCGCCGGGGACAGAACCTACGAGCAGTACTTC.

The rearrangement joins TRBV14 to TRBJ2-7; weak D call: TRBD2 (5 bases). The CDR3 has 13 residues. Deletions cut 5 bases from V and 4 bases from J, with 12 bases between. Germline-derived CDR1 and CDR2 are SGHDN and FVKESK. CDR3 nucleotides: TGTGCCAGCAGCATCGGACTGCTATACGAGCAGTACTTC. This sequence encodes CASSIGLLYEQYF.

This chain links TRBV19 with TRBJ2-2, with TRBD2 identical over 11 bases. V was clipped by 5 bases and J by 8 bases; unmatched bases: 10. The CDR3 extends over 16 amino acids. Germline CDR1 is LNHDA and CDR2 is SQIVND (reference sequence). The CDR3 protein is CASSLRSTSGTGELFF. The CDR3 nucleotides are TGTGCCAGTAGTCTTCGATCGACTAGCGGGACAGGGGAGCTGTTTTTT.

The rearrangement joins TRBV6-1 to TRBJ1-2; 12 bases align to TRBD1. This CDR3 spans 14 amino acids. Germline loops: CDR1 MNHNS, CDR2 SASEGT. Trimming at V came to 6 bases and at J to 7 bases, leaving 6 bases not matched to a gene. CDR3 residues: CASRAGTGGFGYTF. The CDR3 coding sequence is TGTGCCAGCAGAGCCGGGACAGGGGGCTTTGGCTACACCTTC.

This chain links TRBV11-3 with TRBJ2-5; 8 bases are shared with TRBD2. The CDR3 covers 16 residues. Germline V CDR1 and CDR2: SGHNT, YENEEA. V lost 3 bases to trimming and J lost 2 bases; unmatched junction nucleotides: 8. The CDR3 sequence: CASSFSGGPQQETQYF. CDR3 nucleotides: TGTGCCAGCAGCTTCTCGGGAGGGCCCCAACAAGAGACCCAGTACTTC.

The chain links TRBV4-1 to TRBJ2-3; 7 bases align to TRBD1. The CDR3 sequence is 14 residues long. J gave up 0 bases and V 4 bases, and 1 base lay outside the gene matches. CDR1 is MGHRA and CDR2 is YSYEKL in the germline V gene. The CDR3 here is CASSPTGSTDTQYF. The CDR3 DNA reads as TGCGCCAGCAGCCCGACAGGGAGCACAGATACGCAGTATTTT.

The V and J genes are TRBV14 and TRBJ2-2, with 9 bases aligning to TRBD2. The germline gives CDR1 SGHDN, CDR2 FVKESK. The CDR3 totals 18 residues. With V trimmed by 0 bases and J by 2 bases, 7 bases remained unmatched. As DNA, the CDR3 is TGTGCCAGCAGCCAAGATCGTGTTAGCGGGAGTAACACCGGGGAGCTGTTTTTT. This gives the protein CASSQDRVSGSNTGELFF.

This clone appeared a single time. V usage is TRBV30 and J usage is TRBJ1-2; D is perhaps TRBD1 (5 bases). Deletions cut 0 bases from V and 5 bases from J, with 19 bases between. This CDR3 region has 16 residues. Germline CDR1 is GTSNPN and CDR2 is SVGIG (reference sequence). The CDR3 sequence is CAWSVLKGAPSYGYTF. CDR3 sequence (DNA): TGTGCCTGGAGTGTACTGAAAGGGGCCCCGAGTTATGGCTACACCTTC.

This clone turned up a few times. The chain carries TRBV6-1 and TRBJ2-1; 10 bases are a match to TRBD2. J gave up 6 bases and V 10 bases, and 9 bases lay outside the gene matches. The germline CDR1 and CDR2 sequences are MNHNS and SASEGT. This CDR3 spans 14 amino acids. The CDR3 DNA follows: TGTGCCACTACTCCGGGACTAGCGTTCAATGAGCAGTTCTTC. This sequence encodes CATTPGLAFNEQFF.